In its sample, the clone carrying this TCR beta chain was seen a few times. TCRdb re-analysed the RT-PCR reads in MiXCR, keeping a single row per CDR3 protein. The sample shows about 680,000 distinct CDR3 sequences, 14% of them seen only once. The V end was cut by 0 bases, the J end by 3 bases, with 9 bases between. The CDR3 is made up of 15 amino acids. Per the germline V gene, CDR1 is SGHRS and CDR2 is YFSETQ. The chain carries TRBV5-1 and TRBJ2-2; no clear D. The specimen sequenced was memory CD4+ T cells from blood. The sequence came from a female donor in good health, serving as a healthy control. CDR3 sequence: CASSLDGPDTGELFF. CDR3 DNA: TGCGCCAGCAGCTTGGACGGACCCGACACCGGGGAGCTGTTTTTT.